Listed here is a single T cell receptor beta chain. Its antigen is not identified. Trimming took 5 bases from V and 2 from J; bases not matched to a gene: 3. The CDR3 is made up of 15 amino acids. Germline CDR1 is LNHNV and CDR2 is YYDKDF (reference sequence). This sample is drawn from a study of cytomegalovirus exposure and HLA in healthy donors. Turning to the study itself: A prior study identified just under 120 million unique TCR beta sequences from 150 million to 200 million T cells.

Study observations and caveats: According to reports, the classifier identified cytomegalovirus status with high specificity and sensitivity.

Primers included in the PCR were 60 Vbeta and 13 Jbeta primers. Profiled with immunoSEQ multiplex PCR; TCRdb holds only in-frame clones, not every one. The data hold 150,000 to 200,000 clones, with around 80% observed a single time. The gene calls are TRBV15 and TRBJ2-6; 7 positions agree with TRBD1. This TCR came from a woman younger than 30 in good health and CMV-seropositive. The specimen was PBMCs. Here the CDR3 DNA reads TGTGCCACCAGCGTCGACAGGGCTGGGGCCAACGTCCTGACTTTC. It codes for CATSVDRAGANVLTF.